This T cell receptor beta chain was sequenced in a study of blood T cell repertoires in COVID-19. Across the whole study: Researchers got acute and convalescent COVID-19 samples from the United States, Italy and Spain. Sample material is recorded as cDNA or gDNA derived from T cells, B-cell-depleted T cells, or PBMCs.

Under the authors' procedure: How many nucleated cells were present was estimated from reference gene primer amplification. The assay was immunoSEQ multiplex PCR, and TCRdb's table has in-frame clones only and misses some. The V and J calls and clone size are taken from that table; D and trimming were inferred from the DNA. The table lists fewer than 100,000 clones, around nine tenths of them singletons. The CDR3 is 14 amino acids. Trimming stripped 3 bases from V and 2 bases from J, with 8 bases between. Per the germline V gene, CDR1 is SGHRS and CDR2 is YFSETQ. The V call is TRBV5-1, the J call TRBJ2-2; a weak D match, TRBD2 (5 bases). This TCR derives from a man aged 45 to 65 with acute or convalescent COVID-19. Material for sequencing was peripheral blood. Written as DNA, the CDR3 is TGCGCCAGCAGCTCCCGGGATAACACCGGGGAGCTGTTTTTT. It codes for CASSSRDNTGELFF.